These 5 T cell receptor beta chains originate from one sample sequenced in a study of siplizumab effects on memory and regulatory T cells. TCRdb keeps only in-frame clones here, not all; method: immunoSEQ multiplex PCR. The data hold 75,000 to 100,000 clones, with just under 95% observed a single time. Sequencing input: non-Treg CD4+ T cells sorted from blood. The receptors shown here come from a human donor in good health.

The chain links TRBV4-2 to TRBJ2-2, with D possibly being TRBD1 or TRBD2 (6 bases each). This CDR3 is 15 amino acids long. The germline gives CDR1 LGHNA, CDR2 YNFKEQ. V lost 5 bases to trimming and J lost 6 bases, with 16 bases between them. Here the CDR3 DNA reads TGTGCCAGCAGCAAATATGAGGGGGGTTCCGGGGAGCTGTTTTTT. Its translation: CASSKYEGGSGELFF.

There are a few counts of this clone. The DNA of the CDR3 is TGTGCCAGCAGTGAGGGGAGGCAGAATCAGCCCCAGCATTTT. It translates to CASSEGRQNQPQHF. The rearrangement joins TRBV2 to TRBJ1-5; D not resolved. Per germline, CDR1 SNHLY and CDR2 FYNNEI. Trimming cost V 3 bases and J 4 bases, with 10 bases left between them. The CDR3 is 14 amino acids.

V and J are TRBV2 and TRBJ2-3, with 10 bases lining up with TRBD2. The CDR3 sequence is 16 residues long. CDR1 and CDR2 (germline): SNHLY, FYNNEI. The ends lost 9 bases at V and 4 bases at J; junction bases unmatched: 13. The CDR3 sequence: CARSTQREGQSDTQYF. The CDR3 region has the DNA TGTGCCAGATCAACCCAGCGGGAGGGCCAATCAGATACGCAGTATTTT.

V and J are TRBV27 and TRBJ1-5; D is ambiguous. The CDR3 has 12 residues. Germline CDR1 reads MNHEY; CDR2 reads SMNVEV (reference sequence). Trimming took 4 bases from V and 10 from J, leaving 11 bases between them. CDR3 sequence: CASSSPAGPQHF. The CDR3 bases are TGTGCCAGCAGTTCTCCCGCCGGCCCCCAGCATTTT.

This sequence joins TRBV7-5 and TRBJ2-1; the table calls TRBD2, which could not be checked here. TRBV7-5 is designated a pseudogene. The CDR3 extends over 17 amino acids. The CDR3 DNA reads TGTGTCAGAAGCTTATCCGCGGTGGGGAGATACTACAATGAGCAGTTCTTC. Its translation is CVRSLSAVGRYYNEQFF.